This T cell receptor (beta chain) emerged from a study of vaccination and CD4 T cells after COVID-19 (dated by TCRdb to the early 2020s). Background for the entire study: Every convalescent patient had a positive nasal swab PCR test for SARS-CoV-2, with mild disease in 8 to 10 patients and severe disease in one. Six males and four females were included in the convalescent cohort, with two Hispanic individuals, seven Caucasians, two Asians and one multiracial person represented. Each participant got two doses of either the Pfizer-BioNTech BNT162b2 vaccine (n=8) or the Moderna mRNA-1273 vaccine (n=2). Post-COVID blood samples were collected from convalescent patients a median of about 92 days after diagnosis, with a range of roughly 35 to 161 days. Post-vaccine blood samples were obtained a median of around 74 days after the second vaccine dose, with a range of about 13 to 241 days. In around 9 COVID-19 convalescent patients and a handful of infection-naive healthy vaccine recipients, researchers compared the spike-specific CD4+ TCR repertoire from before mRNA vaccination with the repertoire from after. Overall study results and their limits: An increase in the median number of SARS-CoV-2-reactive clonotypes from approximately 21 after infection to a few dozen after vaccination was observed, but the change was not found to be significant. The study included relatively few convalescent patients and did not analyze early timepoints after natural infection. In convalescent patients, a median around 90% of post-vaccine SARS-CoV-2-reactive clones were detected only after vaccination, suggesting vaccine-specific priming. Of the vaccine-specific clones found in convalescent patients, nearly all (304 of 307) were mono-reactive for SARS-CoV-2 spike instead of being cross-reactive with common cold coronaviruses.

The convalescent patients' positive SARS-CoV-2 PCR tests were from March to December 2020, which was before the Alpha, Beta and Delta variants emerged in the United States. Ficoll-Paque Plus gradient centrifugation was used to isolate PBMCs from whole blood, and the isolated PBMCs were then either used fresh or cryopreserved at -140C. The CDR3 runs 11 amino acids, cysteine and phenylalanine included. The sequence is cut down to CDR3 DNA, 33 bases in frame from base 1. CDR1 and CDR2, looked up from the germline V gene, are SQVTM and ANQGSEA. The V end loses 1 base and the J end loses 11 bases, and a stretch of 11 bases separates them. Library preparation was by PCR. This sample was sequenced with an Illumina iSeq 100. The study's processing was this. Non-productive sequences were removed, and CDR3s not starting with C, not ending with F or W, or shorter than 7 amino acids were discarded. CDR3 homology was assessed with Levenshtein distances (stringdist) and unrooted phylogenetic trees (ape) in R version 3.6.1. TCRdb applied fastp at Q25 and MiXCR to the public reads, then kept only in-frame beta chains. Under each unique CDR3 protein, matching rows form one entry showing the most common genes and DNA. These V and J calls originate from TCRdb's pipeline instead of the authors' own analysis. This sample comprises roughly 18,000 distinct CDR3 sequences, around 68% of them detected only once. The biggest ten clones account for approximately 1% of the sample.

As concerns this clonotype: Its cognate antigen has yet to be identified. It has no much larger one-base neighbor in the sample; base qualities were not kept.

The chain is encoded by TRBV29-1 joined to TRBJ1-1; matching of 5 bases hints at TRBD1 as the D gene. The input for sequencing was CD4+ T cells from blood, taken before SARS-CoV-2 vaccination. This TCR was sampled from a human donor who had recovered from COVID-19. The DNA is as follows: TGCAGCGTTGAAGGGGCAGGGCGGGCTTTCTTT. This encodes CSVEGAGRAFF.